The TCR beta chain described here comes from a study of a mutant IDH1 vaccine in newly diagnosed glioma. Study in general: The start of vaccination came 4-6 weeks after radiotherapy alone, or with temozolomide cycles.

Comment on this clone: Its antigen is not known.

Indicated time point: week 23, last vaccination. All doses held 300 ug of mutant IDH1 20-mer peptide, with topical imiquimod. V dropped 5 bases and J dropped 1 base, with 14 bases sitting between them. Per the germline V gene, CDR1 is SGHDT and CDR2 is YYEEEE. This CDR3 has 15 amino acids. Sequenced by immunoSEQ multiplex PCR; TCRdb stores in-frame clones only, minus some. The sample has tens of thousands of clones, 78% seen once. Sample: PBMCs, taken from a glioma patient whose treatment included an IDH1 peptide vaccine. This sequence originates from a woman in her forties with glioma. Some clones in this sample may be carry-over from other donors' samples. This chain connects TRBV5-6 to TRBJ2-3, with D possibly being TRBD2 (6 bases). The DNA of the CDR3 is TGTGCCAGCAGGCGGACCTCGGGGGGCACAGATACGCAGTATTTT. Translation gives CASRRTSGGTDTQYF. Full variable domain (missing parts from reference TRBV5-6 and TRBJ2-3): DAGVTQSPTHLIKTRGQQVTLRCSPKSGHDTVSWYQQALGQGPQFIFQYYEEEERQRGNFPDRFSGHQFPNYSSELNVNALLLGDSALYLCASRRTSGGTDTQYFGPGTRLTVL.